This T cell receptor (beta chain) came from a study of identical twins. Findings and caveats of the study: Cord blood beta clonotypes that were abundant carried fewer insertions, and memory repertoires showed no such trend.

This clonotype was seen many times. Its antigen is unknown. TCRdb fed the 5' RACE reads into MiXCR, producing one record per CDR3 protein. The table records more than 250,000 distinct CDR3 sequences, about 8% of them present only once. The ends were cut back, 6 bases at V and 0 bases at J, with 14 bases in the middle. CDR1 SGHAT and CDR2 FQNNGV come from the germline V gene. The CDR3 covers 16 residues. The same sample was also used in a study of yellow fever vaccine responses in identical twins.

V and J are TRBV11-2 and TRBJ2-2; either TRBD1 or TRBD2 may fit D (5 bases each). The sequenced material came from memory (CD45RO+) T cells sorted from blood. The clonotype originates from a young woman in good health. The chain's CDR3 is CASSPPGPANTGELFF. CDR3 nucleotide sequence: TGTGCCAGCAGTCCCCCGGGACCGGCGAACACCGGGGAGCTGTTTTTT.